One sample yielded the 21 T cell receptor beta chains listed below, sequenced in a study of blood T cell repertoires in COVID-19 (dated by TCRdb to about 2020). The library came from the immunoSEQ multiplex PCR assay. This immuneACCESS table, as held by TCRdb, lists in-frame sequences with V and J called but not all clones. Of the missing ones, under half trace to an unresolved V gene in checked studies; the others have no known cause. Present in this sample are some 240,000 clones, roughly 80% of which were seen just once. Clones ranked in the top ten supply 5.2% of the sample. Sequenced material: peripheral blood. Receptors were obtained from a woman between 65 and 79 years old with COVID-19, enrolled during active disease.

The V and J genes are TRBV7-3 and TRBJ2-2; D gene unclear. Germline loops: CDR1 SGHTA, CDR2 FQGTGA. Trimming took off 5 bases at V and 6 bases at J, with 7 bases between the two ends. The CDR3 extends over 12 amino acids. In nucleotides, the CDR3 is TGTGCCAGCAGCCCCCCCTCCGGGGAGCTGTTTTTT. It codes for CASSPPSGELFF.

The chain joins TRBV28 to TRBJ1-2; D remains unclear. V was pared by 4 bases and J by 6 bases, with 12 bases between. Germline V gene data show CDR1 as MDHEN and CDR2 as SYDVKM. The CDR3 covers 13 residues. The CDR3 loop is CASSSDSRDGYTF. For the CDR3, the DNA is TGTGCCAGCAGTTCTGATTCGAGGGATGGCTACACCTTC.

V gene TRBV25-1 combines with J gene TRBJ1-2; TRBD1 agrees at 8 bases. V was clipped by 6 bases and J by 4 bases; unmatched bases: 7. CDR1 is MGHDK, CDR2 SYGVNS, per germline. CDR3 size: 14 residues. CDR3 amino acids: CASSRGQGTYGYTF. The DNA of the CDR3 is TGTGCCAGCAGCAGGGGGCAAGGCACCTATGGCTACACCTTC.

This clone qualifies as medium-sized (0.01 to 0.1%). V usage is TRBV9 and J usage is TRBJ2-7, with 14 bases that match TRBD2. V lost 2 bases, J lost 2 bases, and 6 bases stayed unmatched. This CDR3 is 17 amino acids long. Germline CDR1 is SGDLS and CDR2 is YYNGEE. The CDR3, as DNA: TGTGCCAGCAGCGTGGGACTAGCGGGAGCAGGGGCCTACGAGCAGTACTTC. It codes for CASSVGLAGAGAYEQYF.

This chain uses TRBV28 with TRBJ2-1; no definite D call. The CDR3 length is 12 residues. Trimming took off 5 bases at V and 5 bases at J, with 7 bases between the two ends. Germline V gives CDR1 MDHEN, CDR2 SYDVKM. The CDR3 DNA reads TGTGCCAGCAGTCCCAGAAACAATGAGCAGTTCTTC. This translates into CASSPRNNEQFF.

The CDR3 spells CASSKDRSYGANVLTF. CDR3 nucleotide sequence: TGTGCCAGCAGTAAGGACAGATCCTATGGGGCCAACGTCCTGACTTTC. The chain uses TRBV28 and TRBJ2-6, with D tentatively TRBD1 (6 bases). V lost 5 bases and J 3 bases, leaving 14 bases between the germline ends. The CDR3 has 16 amino acids. Germline CDR1 is MDHEN and CDR2 is SYDVKM.

The chain employs TRBV6-6 and TRBJ2-6; tentative D call: TRBD1 (5 bases). Per the germline V gene, CDR1 is MNHNY and CDR2 is SVGAGI (reference sequence). V was pared by 5 bases and J by 1 base, with 15 bases between. There are 17 residues in the CDR3. CDR3 amino acids: CASSPFPRVSGANVLTF. CDR3 sequence (DNA): TGTGCCAGCAGTCCGTTTCCCAGGGTATCTGGGGCCAACGTCCTGACTTTC.

V is TRBV5-6 and J is TRBJ2-7; TRBD1 matches 7 bases. The CDR3 sequence is 14 residues long. CDR1 SGHDT and CDR2 YYEEEE come from the germline V gene. The J segment lost 3 bases and the V segment lost 0 bases, leaving 3 bases of the junction unmatched. For the CDR3, the DNA is TGTGCCAGCAGCTTGGCTGGGACAGACTACGAGCAGTACTTC. Protein: CASSLAGTDYEQYF.

V and J are TRBV18 and TRBJ2-7; the D is unclear. Trimming stripped 2 bases from V and 6 bases from J, with 8 bases between. The CDR3 covers 12 residues. CDR1 and CDR2 from the germline V gene are KGHSH and LQKENI. The CDR3 sequence: CASSPTAREQYF. As DNA, the CDR3 is TGTGCCAGCTCACCAACAGCCCGCGAGCAGTACTTC.

This chain joins TRBV7-2 and TRBJ2-3; D gene unclear. Germline CDR1 SGHTA, CDR2 FQGNSA. Trimming stripped 0 bases from V and 4 bases from J, with 8 bases between. The length of the CDR3 is 14 residues. CDR3 DNA: TGTGCCAGCAGCTTAGCGCAGTTCGCAGATACGCAGTATTTT. The encoded protein is CASSLAQFADTQYF. Based on the CDR3 plus reference TRBV7-2 and TRBJ2-3, the full variable domain is GAGVSQSPSNKVTEKGKDVELRCDPISGHTALYWYRQSLGQGLEFLIYFQGNSAPDKSGLPSDRFSAERTGGSVSTLTIQRTQQEDSAVYLCASSLAQFADTQYFGPGTRLTVL.

V usage is TRBV18 and J usage is TRBJ1-2, with 7 bases fitting TRBD1. The V gene end was trimmed by 3 bases and the J gene end by 5 bases; junction bases not matched to a gene: 9. The CDR3 runs to 15 residues. Germline CDR1 reads KGHSH; CDR2 reads LQKENI. CDR3 sequence: CASSPSGQSEYGYTF. DNA of the CDR3: TGTGCCAGCTCACCTTCGGGACAGAGTGAATATGGCTACACCTTC.

The chain carries TRBV24-1 and TRBJ2-1; TRBD2 agrees at 9 bases. The CDR3 has 16 residues. Trimming cost V 6 bases and J 0 bases; bases outside gene matches: 5. Germline V lookup: CDR1 KGHDR, CDR2 SFDVKD. CDR3 DNA sequence: TGTGCCACCAGTATGGGCGGGAGGGCCTCCTACAATGAGCAGTTCTTC. Translating gives CATSMGGRASYNEQFF.

V is TRBV7-9 and J is TRBJ1-5; the D is unclear. Trimming stripped 1 base from V and 0 bases from J, with 7 bases between. The CDR3 is made up of 15 amino acids. Per the germline V gene, CDR1 is SEHNR and CDR2 is FQNEAQ (reference sequence). This CDR3 is CASSLGQISNQPQHF. CDR3 nucleotide sequence: TGTGCCAGCAGCTTAGGTCAGATTAGCAATCAGCCCCAGCATTTT.

The chain joins TRBV3-1 (or the pseudogene TRBV3-2) to TRBJ1-2; possibly TRBD1 for D (5 bases). Trimming pared 4 bases from V and 2 bases from J, leaving 14 bases between. Per the germline V gene, CDR1 is LGHDT and CDR2 is YNNKEL (reference sequence). CDR3 length: 15 residues. DNA of the CDR3: TGTGCCAGCAGCCTCGGGGACGGGAGAAACTATGGCTACACCTTC. This translates into CASSLGDGRNYGYTF.

The rearrangement uses TRBV2 and TRBJ2-1; weak D call: TRBD2 (6 bases). V was clipped by 7 bases and J by 5 bases, with 21 bases between them. Germline V gives CDR1 SNHLY, CDR2 FYNNEI. The CDR3 consists of 16 residues. The CDR3 here is CASTPSGRSRNNEQFF. The CDR3 coding sequence is TGTGCCAGCACCCCCTCTGGGAGGTCCCGGAACAATGAGCAGTTCTTC.

This clone was counted a single time. The J gene is TRBJ2-2, the V gene TRBV6-4; the D gene is possibly TRBD2 (6 bases). Germline CDR1 is MRHNA and CDR2 is SNTAGT. The V end was cut by 6 bases, the J end by 7 bases, with 18 bases between. This CDR3 contains 15 residues. In nucleotides, the CDR3 is TGTGCCAGCAGCGATTCCGCGACTAGAGACGGGGAGCTGTTTTTT. Translation: CASSDSATRDGELFF.

In nucleotides, the CDR3 is TGTGCCACCAGTTTTCCGGGACTAGCGGCTATGAGTACCCCAAAAAATGAGCAGTTCTTC. This gives the protein CATSFPGLAAMSTPKNEQFF. This chain joins TRBV15 and TRBJ2-1; 11 bases map to TRBD2. Germline assignment: CDR1 LNHNV and CDR2 YYDKDF (reference sequence). The CDR3 runs to 20 residues. V lost 6 bases to trimming and J lost 7 bases; unmatched junction nucleotides: 23.

The chain combines TRBV27 with TRBJ1-1, with D hard to call. Trimming pared 2 bases from V and 2 bases from J, leaving 6 bases between. From germline, CDR1 is MNHEY and CDR2 SMNVEV (reference sequence). The CDR3 extends over 13 amino acids. The CDR3: CASSLAENTEAFF. CDR3 coding DNA: TGTGCCAGCAGTTTAGCAGAAAACACTGAAGCTTTCTTT.

The gene calls are TRBV9 and TRBJ1-6; no clear D gene. Germline assignment: CDR1 SGDLS and CDR2 YYNGEE. The CDR3 has 20 residues. Trimming took 3 bases from V and 0 from J, leaving 22 bases between them. CDR3 DNA: TGTGCCAGCAGCGACCAACCCCCGGCACCGGAGGGCTCCTATAATTCACCCCTCCACTTT. Translated, it gives CASSDQPPAPEGSYNSPLHF.

The chain joins TRBV28 to TRBJ2-1; D gene unclear. V was pared by 1 base and J by 8 bases, with 3 bases between. The CDR3 is 11 residues long. Germline V gene data show CDR1 as MDHEN and CDR2 as SYDVKM. CDR3 sequence (DNA): TGTGCCAGCAGTTTATCGGATGAGCAGTTCTTC. This translates into CASSLSDEQFF. The complete variable domain, with remaining parts taken from reference TRBV28 and TRBJ2-1, reads DVKVTQSSRYLVKRTGEKVFLECVQDMDHENMFWYRQDPGLGLRLIYFSYDVKMKEKGDIPEGYSVSREKKERFSLILESASTNQTSMYLCASSLSDEQFFGPGTRLTVL.

CDR3 sequence: CASSSQDRGRGQPQHF. For the CDR3, the DNA is TGTGCCAGCAGTTCGCAAGACAGGGGTAGGGGTCAGCCCCAGCATTTT. The V gene is TRBV27, the J gene TRBJ1-5, with 8 bases lining up with TRBD1. The trim removed 4 bases at V and 6 bases at J, leaving 11 bases unmatched. CDR1 is MNHEY, CDR2 SMNVEV, per germline (reference sequence). This CDR3 has 16 amino acids.